These 30 T cell receptor beta chains came from one sample sequenced in a study of OX40 agonist ivuxolimab in advanced cancers. Sequenced by immunoSEQ multiplex PCR; TCRdb stores in-frame clones only, minus some. The data show 65,000 to 85,000 clones, with approximately 89% seen just once and 2% to 3% held by the top ten. Material: CD4+ or CD8+ T cells sorted from blood, obtained in a trial of the OX40 agonist ivuxolimab. Receptors were obtained from an adult with an advanced solid tumor such as melanoma, head and neck, liver or kidney cancer.

The J gene is TRBJ2-5, the V gene TRBV19, with a possible D match to TRBD2 (6 bases). The germline gives CDR1 LNHDA, CDR2 SQIVND (reference sequence). Trimming removed 5 bases from V and 4 bases from J, with 17 bases in between. The CDR3 extends over 15 amino acids. The CDR3 sequence is CASSGSRVGGETQYF. Written as DNA, the CDR3 is TGTGCCAGTAGTGGCAGCAGGGTGGGAGGAGAGACCCAGTACTTC.

The J gene is TRBJ2-7, the V gene TRBV5-6; D gene ambiguous. The germline V gene encodes CDR1 SGHDT and CDR2 YYEEEE. The germline V and J ends were trimmed by 4 bases and 6 bases, with 14 bases remaining between them. This CDR3 has 13 amino acids. The CDR3 is CASSATANGEQYF. CDR3 in DNA: TGTGCCAGCAGCGCCACAGCCAACGGCGAGCAGTACTTC.

A remark on this clone: The sample carries other DNA sequences with the same CDR3. The chain recombines TRBV9 with TRBJ2-6; no firm D call. CDR3 length equals 15 residues. V lost 0 bases and J 0 bases, leaving 4 bases between the germline ends. Germline V lookup: CDR1 SGDLS, CDR2 YYNGEE. The CDR3 region is CASSVGGSGANVLTF. As DNA, the CDR3 is TGTGCCAGCAGCGTAGGGGGCTCTGGGGCCAACGTCCTGACTTTC.

The chain carries TRBV6-5 and TRBJ2-4; TRBD1 agrees at 8 bases. Germline V gene sequence: CDR1 MNHEY, CDR2 SVGAGI. V gave up 0 bases and J gave up 4 bases; unmatched junction bases: 5. The CDR3 runs 16 residues. The DNA for the CDR3 is TGTGCCAGCAGTTACTCATCAGGGGGCAGTAAAAACATTCAGTACTTC. This gives the protein CASSYSSGGSKNIQYF.

The chain has TRBV18 and TRBJ1-2; D remains ambiguous. V was trimmed by 6 bases and J by 4 bases, leaving 12 bases between them. This CDR3 region has 13 residues. Germline V CDR1 and CDR2: KGHSH, LQKENI. CDR3 sequence: CASSPSAIYGYTF. CDR3 DNA: TGTGCCAGCTCCCCTTCCGCTATCTATGGCTACACCTTC.

The chain employs TRBV5-5 and TRBJ1-1, with D possibly matching TRBD1 (5 bases). The V gene's germline CDR1 is SGHKS and CDR2 YYEKEE (reference sequence). This CDR3 is 15 amino acids long. V lost 0 bases and J lost 4, with 13 bases in between. The CDR3 loop reads CASSLVGGTGTEAFF. Here the CDR3 DNA reads TGTGCCAGCAGCTTGGTTGGGGGAACGGGCACTGAAGCTTTCTTT. The whole variable domain, filled in from reference TRBV5-5 and TRBJ1-1, reads DAGVTQSPTHLIKTRGQQVTLRCSPISGHKSVSWYQQVLGQGPQFIFQYYEKEERGRGNFPDRFSARQFPNYSSELNVNALLLGDSALYLCASSLVGGTGTEAFFGQGTRLTVV.

CDR3 region: CASGSYDTFIYNEQFF. The CDR3 DNA is TGTGCTAGTGGTTCTTACGACACCTTCATCTACAATGAGCAGTTCTTC. This rearrangement joins TRBV12-5 to TRBJ2-1; D gene unclear. CDR3 size: 16 residues. Trimming took 4 bases from V and 3 from J, leaving 16 bases between them. Germline V CDR1 and CDR2: LGHNT, FRNRAP.

The chain has TRBV9 and TRBJ1-6; D possibly corresponds to TRBD1 (5 bases). Germline lookup yields CDR1 SGDLS and CDR2 YYNGEE. This CDR3 contains 16 residues. V was clipped by 1 base and J by 7 bases, with 15 bases between them. CDR3 in DNA: TGTGCCAGCAGCGTAAACCCAACAGGAAGGAATTCACCCCTCCACTTT. Its protein is CASSVNPTGRNSPLHF.

The rearrangement links TRBV2 to TRBJ2-5; TRBD1 matches 7 bases. The germline gives CDR1 SNHLY, CDR2 FYNNEI. CDR3 length: 12 residues. V lost 3 bases and J lost 10; bases outside the gene matches: 5. CDR3 coding DNA: TGTGCCAGCAGTGAGCTCGACAGGGTCCAGTACTTC. It codes for CASSELDRVQYF.

The genes are TRBV6-4 and TRBJ1-1, with D unclear. Germline V gene sequence: CDR1 MRHNA, CDR2 SNTAGT. The V end was cut by 6 bases, the J end by 4 bases, with 12 bases between. The CDR3 extends over 13 amino acids. The CDR3 loop reads CASSAAWTTEAFF. CDR3 nucleotides: TGTGCCAGCAGCGCGGCCTGGACCACTGAAGCTTTCTTT.

The chain recombines TRBV5-5 with TRBJ1-2; D is unresolved. This CDR3 comprises 15 residues. Germline CDR1 reads SGHKS; CDR2 reads YYEKEE (reference sequence). Trimming shortened V by 2 bases and J by 8 bases, and 19 bases separated the two germline ends. The CDR3 region is CASSLIPADRRGYTF. The CDR3 bases are TGTGCCAGCAGCTTAATTCCGGCAGACCGAAGAGGCTACACCTTC.

The genes are TRBV15 and TRBJ2-7, with D possibly matching TRBD1 (6 bases). CDR1 and CDR2 from the germline V gene are LNHNV and YYDKDF (reference sequence). The V gene lost 2 bases and the J gene lost 3 bases, with 17 bases spanning the gap. This CDR3 is 16 amino acids long. CDR3 coding DNA: TGTGCCACCAGCAGACGCGCCGGGACATACGTCTACGAGCAGTACTTC. Its translation: CATSRRAGTYVYEQYF.

The chain recombines TRBV5-1 with TRBJ1-1, with D maybe TRBD1 (5 bases). Looked up from germline, CDR1 is SGHRS and CDR2 is YFSETQ. The CDR3 is 14 residues long. Trimming left V 0 bases short and J 4 bases short, with 10 bases between. This chain's CDR3 is CASSLGREGTEAFF. The CDR3 nucleotides are TGCGCCAGCAGCTTGGGCAGGGAGGGCACTGAAGCTTTCTTT.

This clone occurred a few times. The chain is built from TRBV4-3 and TRBJ2-7, with 8 bases matching TRBD1. Germline CDR1 LGHNA, CDR2 YSLEER. The CDR3 runs to 14 residues. Losses at the gene ends were 3 bases for V and 5 bases for J; bases not matched to a gene: 6. The CDR3 nucleotides read TGCGCCAGCAGCCACGGACAGGGTGGCCACGAGCAGTACTTC. Translation gives CASSHGQGGHEQYF.

The chain uses TRBV5-4 and TRBJ2-1, with D unresolved. CDR1 is SGHNT and CDR2 is YYREEE in the germline V gene (reference sequence). This CDR3 is 13 amino acids long. Trimming stripped 0 bases from V and 5 bases from J, with 6 bases between. The CDR3 protein is CASSLGHNNEQFF. Here the CDR3 DNA reads TGTGCCAGCAGCTTGGGGCACAACAATGAGCAGTTCTTC. Full variable domain (rest looked up from reference TRBV5-4 and TRBJ2-1): ETGVTQSPTHLIKTRGQQVTLRCSSQSGHNTVSWYQQALGQGPQFIFQYYREEENGRGNFPPRFSGLQFPNYSSELNVNALELDDSALYLCASSLGHNNEQFFGPGTRLTVL.

J is TRBJ1-4 and V is TRBV29-1, with D perhaps matching TRBD1 (5 bases). The ends were cut back, 4 bases at V and 3 bases at J, with 9 bases in the middle. Germline-derived CDR1 and CDR2 are SQVTM and ANQGSEA. This CDR3 spans 13 amino acids. CDR3 residues: CSVGQYANEKLFF. CDR3 DNA: TGCAGCGTTGGACAGTACGCTAATGAAAAACTGTTTTTT.

The V and J genes are TRBV19 and TRBJ1-4; D may be TRBD1 (5 bases). The germline CDR1 and CDR2 sequences are LNHDA and SQIVND (reference sequence). V was clipped by 3 bases and J by 8 bases, with 13 bases between them. The CDR3 consists of 14 residues. In DNA, the CDR3 is TGTGCCAGTAGTATCCTTCAGGGTTACGAAAAACTGTTTTTT. Its protein is CASSILQGYEKLFF.

The CDR3 reads CASSTRGSDEAFF. The DNA of the CDR3 is TGTGCCAGCAGCACTAGAGGGTCCGATGAAGCTTTCTTT. The gene calls are TRBV7-9 and TRBJ1-1, with D uncertain. The CDR3 length is 13 residues. Germline CDR1 SEHNR, CDR2 FQNEAQ (reference sequence). The V and J ends lost 5 bases and 7 bases respectively, with 14 bases between them.

This chain joins TRBV19 and TRBJ1-5, with 9 bases aligning to TRBD1. Germline values: CDR1 LNHDA, CDR2 SQIVND (reference sequence). This CDR3 is built from 16 residues. Trimming took 6 bases from V and 5 from J; bases not matched to a gene: 11. CDR3 DNA: TGTGCCAGTAGCTACCCTCGGGACAGGGTTTATCAGCCCCAGCATTTT. This codes for CASSYPRDRVYQPQHF. Drawing the rest from reference TRBV19 and TRBJ1-5, the complete variable domain is DGGITQSPKYLFRKEGQNVTLSCEQNLNHDAMYWYRQDPGQGLRLIYYSQIVNDFQKGDIAEGYSVSREKKESFPLTVTSAQKNPTAFYLCASSYPRDRVYQPQHFGDGTRLSIL.

The chain uses TRBV13 and TRBJ2-7, with TRBD2 matching over 9 bases. With V trimmed by 4 bases and J by 2 bases, 6 bases remained unmatched. The CDR3 sequence is 15 residues long. Germline values: CDR1 PRHDT, CDR2 FYEKMQ (reference sequence). CDR3 region: CASSSLAGQTYEQYF. The CDR3 DNA sequence: TGTGCCAGCAGCTCCCTAGCGGGGCAAACCTACGAGCAGTACTTC.

This chain joins TRBV7-2 and TRBJ1-3; D not resolved. Germline CDR1 reads SGHTA; CDR2 reads FQGNSA. V gave up 1 base and J gave up 0 bases, with 7 bases separating them. This CDR3 has 15 amino acids. CDR3 residues: CASSLVIGSGNTIYF. The CDR3 coding sequence is TGTGCCAGCAGCTTAGTCATAGGCTCTGGAAACACCATATATTTT.

This clone was counted a single time. The chain is built from TRBV6-6 and TRBJ2-7; D gene uncertain. V was shortened by 6 bases and J by 2 bases, with 5 bases between the two germline ends. CDR3 length equals 11 residues. CDR1 and CDR2 (germline): MNHNY, SVGAGI (reference sequence). CDR3 nucleotide sequence: TGTGCCAGCAGCCCAGCCTACGAGCAGTACTTC. This translates into CASSPAYEQYF.

The chain couples TRBV25-1 to TRBJ2-1, with TRBD2 identical over 7 bases. CDR3 length: 15 amino acids. Trimming removed 3 bases from V and 2 bases from J; junction bases left unmatched: 4. Germline V gene data show CDR1 as MGHDK and CDR2 as SYGVNS. The CDR3 DNA reads as TGTGCCAGCAGTGATCCGGGGGGACCCTACAATGAGCAGTTCTTC. Protein sequence: CASSDPGGPYNEQFF. The whole variable domain, remainder taken from reference TRBV25-1 and TRBJ2-1, is EADIYQTPRYLVIGTGKKITLECSQTMGHDKMYWYQQDPGMELHLIHYSYGVNSTEKGDLSSESTVSRIRTEHFPLTLESARPSHTSQYLCASSDPGGPYNEQFFGPGTRLTVL.

This clone is judged medium-sized. Distinct nucleotide sequences in the sample also encode this CDR3. The chain joins TRBV7-3 to TRBJ1-1, with a tentative D call TRBD1 (6 bases). The CDR3 consists of 13 residues. Germline CDR1 and CDR2: SGHTA and FQGTGA. The germline V and J ends were trimmed by 1 base and 3 bases, with 6 bases remaining between them. The CDR3 reads CASSLNRDTEAFF. Here the CDR3 DNA reads TGTGCCAGCAGCTTAAACAGGGACACTGAAGCTTTCTTT.

V and J are TRBV7-2 and TRBJ1-5; D unresolved. The CDR3 spans 15 residues. V was shortened by 2 bases and J by 6 bases, with 14 bases between the two germline ends. From germline, CDR1 is SGHTA and CDR2 FQGNSA. CDR3 coding DNA: TGTGCCAGCAGCTTATATTCGGCAGTGGGTCAGCCCCAGCATTTT. Translating gives CASSLYSAVGQPQHF.

This chain connects TRBV28 to TRBJ2-7; D ambiguous. The CDR3 is made up of 16 amino acids. Trimming left V 5 bases short and J 4 bases short, with 21 bases between. Germline values: CDR1 MDHEN, CDR2 SYDVKM. The CDR3 region has the DNA TGTGCCAGCAGTCCCCTCTATAGGCGCCTCACGTACGAGCAGTACTTC. Translated: CASSPLYRRLTYEQYF.

The V call is TRBV28, the J call TRBJ1-3, with unresolved D. Per the germline V gene, CDR1 is MDHEN and CDR2 is SYDVKM. This CDR3 comprises 13 residues. V was cut by 4 bases and J by 8 bases, with 12 bases left in between. Here the CDR3 DNA reads TGTGCCAGCAGTTACCCTGGGATACACACCATATATTTT. This codes for CASSYPGIHTIYF.

This rearrangement joins TRBV29-1 to TRBJ2-5, with 10 bases fitting TRBD1. The germline V gene encodes CDR1 SQVTM and CDR2 ANQGSEA. The CDR3 has 13 amino acids. V trimming: 4 bases; J trimming: 5 bases; junction bases outside the gene matches: 4. In nucleotides, the CDR3 is TGCAGCGTTGTTTCGGGACAGGGGGAGACCCAGTACTTC. Protein sequence: CSVVSGQGETQYF.

The V gene is TRBV13, the J gene TRBJ2-5; D remains unclear. Germline CDR1 and CDR2: PRHDT and FYEKMQ (reference sequence). The CDR3 totals 14 residues. V shed 6 bases and J shed 5 bases, with 16 bases lying between them. CDR3 DNA: TGTGCCAGCAGTGCGCCTCCCGGGTCCGAGACCCAGTACTTC. Protein: CASSAPPGSETQYF.

This clone was observed a single time. V gene TRBV7-9 combines with J gene TRBJ2-5, with 8 bases identical to TRBD2. J was trimmed by 5 bases and V by 2 bases; bases with no gene match: 1. The CDR3 extends over 13 amino acids. The germline gives CDR1 SEHNR, CDR2 FQNEAQ (reference sequence). CDR3 loop: CASSLPSGETQYF. The CDR3 region has the DNA TGTGCCAGCAGCTTACCTAGCGGGGAGACCCAGTACTTC.